This TCR beta chain derives from a study of T-cell reconstitution after alpha-beta-depleted transplantation in children. Preparation of the TCRbeta library involved a method that used unique molecular identifiers. TCRdb re-analysed the PCR reads in MiXCR, keeping a single row per CDR3 protein. Among 190,000 or so distinct CDR3 sequences, about 14% were seen once, and the ten largest hold roughly an eighth. This clonotype was observed many times. The sequence derives from a human donor who donated a stem cell graft to a child with acute lymphoblastic leukemia. The sample in question was PBMCs from the stem cell graft donor, obtained from the stem cell graft.

The CDR3 bases are TGCAGCGTCTTGGACTCGGCCTACGAGCAGTACTTC. Amino acid sequence: CSVLDSAYEQYF. The chain combines TRBV29-1 with TRBJ2-7, with D tentatively TRBD2 (5 bases). The CDR3 sequence is 12 residues long. Germline V gene data show CDR1 as SQVTM and CDR2 as ANQGSEA. The germline V and J ends were trimmed by 6 bases and 2 bases, with 11 bases remaining between them.